The rows below give T cell receptor beta chains drawn from one sample of a study of T cell responses to AZD1222 COVID-19 vaccine. The method was immunoSEQ multiplex PCR; TCRdb's version includes in-frame clones alone and lacks a portion of them. In the table there are around 130,000 clones, approximately 86% of which are singletons. Sequenced material: peripheral blood, taken on day 0 of AZD1222 vaccination. These TCRs come from an adult in good health. CDR3s include the opening cysteine and the closing phenylalanine or tryptophan. Fields, in order: D gene, clone size, V gene, J gene, CDR3 DNA, CDR3 protein. The D gene is left open where the match is weak. Clone size is given for some rows only: seen once, a few or many times, or a class if the clone is expanded.

D: .; size: once; V: TRBV4-3; J: TRBJ1-1; DNA: TGCGCCAGCAGCCACCGGCCCCGAGGGTCCACTGAAGCTTTCTTT; CDR3: CASSHRPRGSTEAFF
D: TRBD1; size: .; V: TRBV2; J: TRBJ1-1; DNA: TGTGCCAGCAAGGGGACAGGGGTGATGAACACTGAAGCTTTCTTT; CDR3: CASKGTGVMNTEAFF
D: .; size: .; V: TRBV15; J: TRBJ1-3; DNA: TGTGCCACCAGCAGAGGTAGCTCTGGAAACACCATATATTTT; CDR3: CATSRGSSGNTIYF
D: TRBD1; size: .; V: TRBV18; J: TRBJ1-4; DNA: TGTGCCAGCTCACCAAATATCGGGACAGGGGGCGGAAAACTGTTTTTT; CDR3: CASSPNIGTGGGKLFF
D: .; size: .; V: TRBV24-1; J: TRBJ2-2; DNA: TGTGCCACCAGTGAAACACTGACAGTGACCGGGGAGCTGTTTTTT; CDR3: CATSETLTVTGELFF
D: .; size: few; V: TRBV7-9; J: TRBJ1-1; DNA: TGTGCCAGCAGCTTGGGGTACACTGAAGCTTTCTTT; CDR3: CASSLGYTEAFF
D: .; size: .; V: TRBV6-5; J: TRBJ1-2; DNA: TGTGCCAGCAGGGGGACCGGCTACAGGGTTGGCTACACCTTC; CDR3: CASRGTGYRVGYTF
D: .; size: once; V: TRBV11-2; J: TRBJ1-1; DNA: TGTGCCAGCAGTCAATTTGTGGGGGCTGAAGCTTTCTTT; CDR3: CASSQFVGAEAFF
D: TRBD1; size: .; V: TRBV18; J: TRBJ1-6; DNA: TGTGCCAGCTCAGTTCGACAGGGGGCCGCTAGTTCACCCCTCCACTTT; CDR3: CASSVRQGAASSPLHF
D: .; size: .; V: TRBV7-9; J: TRBJ2-3; DNA: TGTGCCAGCAGCTTAGCAAGGGAGGATACGCAGTATTTT; CDR3: CASSLAREDTQYF
D: TRBD1; size: .; V: TRBV18; J: TRBJ2-5; DNA: TGTGCCAGCTCCAGGGACAGGGCTGGAGAGACCCAGTACTTC; CDR3: CASSRDRAGETQYF
D: .; size: .; V: TRBV10-3; J: TRBJ2-7; DNA: TGTGCCACCAGGACCGAAGCCTACGAGCAGTACTTC; CDR3: CATRTEAYEQYF
D: TRBD1; size: .; V: TRBV7-6; J: TRBJ1-4; DNA: TGTGCCAGCAGCCTCTCTGGGACAGCGTTTAATGAAAAACTGTTTTTT; CDR3: CASSLSGTAFNEKLFF
D: .; size: .; V: TRBV6-6; J: TRBJ1-2; DNA: TGTGCCAGCAGCCCGGAGGACAGACCTAACTATGGCTACACCTTC; CDR3: CASSPEDRPNYGYTF
D: .; size: .; V: TRBV5-1; J: TRBJ1-1; DNA: TGCGCCAGCAGCTTGGAAGCAAGAGCGAACACTGAAGCTTTCTTT; CDR3: CASSLEARANTEAFF
D: TRBD1; size: .; V: TRBV4-2; J: TRBJ2-7; DNA: TGTGCCAGCAGCCAATCGCTGGGACAGGCCTCCTACGAGCAGTACTTC; CDR3: CASSQSLGQASYEQYF
D: .; size: .; V: TRBV6-1; J: TRBJ2-1; DNA: TGTGCCAGCAGACCCGACAATCTCCATGAGCAGTTCTTC; CDR3: CASRPDNLHEQFF
D: TRBD2; size: .; V: TRBV11-2; J: TRBJ2-1; DNA: TGTGCCAGCAGCTTAGTTTCCCTAGCGGGAGTCCATGAGCAGTTCTTC; CDR3: CASSLVSLAGVHEQFF
D: .; size: .; V: TRBV2; J: TRBJ1-5; DNA: TGTGCCAGCAGAACAGAGAGCAATCAGCCCCAGCATTTT; CDR3: CASRTESNQPQHF
D: .; size: once; V: TRBV6-2/TRBV6-3; J: TRBJ2-7; DNA: TGTGCCAGCAGTTTCAACCTCCGGGAGTACGAGCAGTACTTC; CDR3: CASSFNLREYEQYF
D: .; size: .; V: TRBV6-5; J: TRBJ2-5; DNA: TGTGCCAGCATCGGGAGTGCGGAGACCCAGTACTTC; CDR3: CASIGSAETQYF
D: TRBD2; size: .; V: TRBV28; J: TRBJ2-7; DNA: TGTGCCAGCAGGCTACAGGGACTAGCGGTATACGAGCAGTACTTC; CDR3: CASRLQGLAVYEQYF
D: .; size: .; V: TRBV27; J: TRBJ1-6; DNA: TGTGCCAGCAGGGTTGGCACTACACTGGGTAATTCACCCCTCCACTTT; CDR3: CASRVGTTLGNSPLHF
D: .; size: .; V: TRBV6-4; J: TRBJ2-1; DNA: TGTGCCAGCAGTGATAGAGGGCCCCCGGGTGAGCAGTTCTTC; CDR3: CASSDRGPPGEQFF
D: TRBD2; size: .; V: TRBV11-2; J: TRBJ2-1; DNA: TGTGCCAGCAGCCCCACGGGGACTAGCGGGATATATCGGATCTTC; CDR3: CASSPTGTSGIYRIF
D: TRBD2; size: .; V: TRBV28; J: TRBJ2-1; DNA: TGTGCCAGTGCAGGACTAGCGGGAGCTGGTGAGCAGTTCTTC; CDR3: CASAGLAGAGEQFF
D: TRBD2; size: .; V: TRBV9; J: TRBJ2-1; DNA: TGTGCCAGCAGCCTCCGGACTAGCGGGAGGGTGAATGAGCAGTTCTTC; CDR3: CASSLRTSGRVNEQFF
D: .; size: large; V: TRBV4-1; J: TRBJ1-2; DNA: TGCGCCAGCAGCCAAGGGACACAACCCAGCTATGGCTACACCTTC; CDR3: CASSQGTQPSYGYTF
D: TRBD1; size: .; V: TRBV5-1; J: TRBJ1-6; DNA: TGCGCCAGCAGCTGGGGACAGGGAATCAATTCACCCCTCCACTTT; CDR3: CASSWGQGINSPLHF
D: .; size: .; V: TRBV12-3/TRBV12-4; J: TRBJ2-6; DNA: TGTGCCAGCAGTTGGGGTGGGGCCAACGTCCTGACTTTC; CDR3: CASSWGGANVLTF
D: .; size: .; V: TRBV3-1/TRBV3-2; J: TRBJ1-3; DNA: TGTGCCAGCAGCCCAGGGGCGAGTGGAAACACCATATATTTT; CDR3: CASSPGASGNTIYF
D: TRBD2; size: .; V: TRBV20-1; J: TRBJ2-7; DNA: TGCAGTGCTAGTAGCGGGGTGGCGTCCTACGAGCAGTACTTC; CDR3: CSASSGVASYEQYF
D: .; size: .; V: TRBV6-2/TRBV6-3; J: TRBJ2-1; DNA: TGTGCCAGCAGTTACCAACGACCACACAGGCCGTTCTTC; CDR3: CASSYQRPHRPFF
D: .; size: .; V: TRBV19; J: TRBJ2-3; DNA: TGTGCCAGTAGTATTCCCTTCGGAATCTGGCGGGTACGCACAGATACGCAGTATTTT; CDR3: CASSIPFGIWRVRTDTQYF
D: TRBD2; size: .; V: TRBV7-2; J: TRBJ2-7; DNA: TGTGCCAGCAGCCTTAGGACTAGCGGGCACATCGCCGTCCACGAGCAGTACTTC; CDR3: CASSLRTSGHIAVHEQYF
D: .; size: .; V: TRBV9; J: TRBJ1-1; DNA: TGTGCCAGCAGCGTTAATTTGAACACTGAAGCTTTCTTT; CDR3: CASSVNLNTEAFF
D: TRBD2; size: .; V: TRBV2; J: TRBJ2-1; DNA: TGTGCCACCCCCATTGGCGCGGGACTAGCGGGTAATGAGCAGTTCTTC; CDR3: CATPIGAGLAGNEQFF